The 13 T cell receptor beta chains below were found in one sample sequenced in a study of identical twins. TCRdb fed the 5' RACE reads into MiXCR, producing one record per CDR3 protein. The sample includes some 330,000 distinct CDR3 sequences, approximately 8.7% of them seen just once. Sequencing was done on a sample of naive T cells sorted from blood. These receptors were taken from a woman aged 45-65 years in good health.

This clonotype was seen a handful of times. The genes are TRBV5-1 and TRBJ2-1, with no clear D. The CDR3 is made up of 15 amino acids. Trimming pared 0 bases from V and 0 bases from J, leaving 7 bases between. The germline V gene has CDR1 SGHRS and CDR2 YFSETQ. CDR3 amino acids: CASSLDESSYNEQFF. CDR3 DNA sequence: TGCGCCAGCAGCTTGGATGAGAGCTCCTACAATGAGCAGTTCTTC.

CDR3 protein: CASSMGPRSTDTQYF. The CDR3 DNA reads TGTGCCAGCAGCATGGGACCAAGGAGCACAGATACGCAGTATTTT. The chain uses TRBV5-6 and TRBJ2-3; D assignment may be TRBD1 or TRBD2 (5 bases each). V lost 4 bases to trimming and J lost 0 bases, with 12 bases between them. This CDR3 spans 15 amino acids. Per germline, CDR1 SGHDT and CDR2 YYEEEE.

This rearrangement joins TRBV27 to TRBJ1-1, with a possible D match to TRBD1 (6 bases). The CDR3 has 14 residues. The germline V gene has CDR1 MNHEY and CDR2 SMNVEV (reference sequence). With 5 bases removed from V and 10 bases from J, the gap between germline ends came to 20 bases. The CDR3 region is CASSPGSGGQVAFF. DNA for the CDR3: TGTGCCAGCAGTCCAGGGTCGGGGGGGCAGGTAGCTTTCTTT.

This chain joins TRBV12-3 or TRBV12-4 and TRBJ2-7, with 11 bases that match TRBD2. V was clipped by 3 bases and J by 3 bases; unmatched bases: 7. The CDR3 runs 16 residues. The CDR3 region has the DNA TGTGCCAGCAGTTTCTCCACTAGCGGGAGTCTCTACGAGCAGTACGTC. Translating gives CASSFSTSGSLYEQYV.

This chain uses TRBV4-1 with TRBJ2-7; tentative D call: TRBD2 (5 bases). CDR3 length: 15 residues. Trimming pared 0 bases from V and 4 bases from J, leaving 13 bases between. Germline V gene lookup returns CDR1 MGHRA and CDR2 YSYEKL. The CDR3 region is CASSQDITRGYEQYF. The DNA for the CDR3 is TGCGCCAGCAGCCAAGATATTACTAGAGGTTACGAGCAGTACTTC.

This clonotype was found a few times. V and J are TRBV29-1 and TRBJ2-1; D may be TRBD1 or TRBD2 (5 bases each). The CDR3 consists of 16 residues. Between the trimmed V and J ends, which lost 1 base and 4 bases, there was a span of 17 bases. From germline, CDR1 is SQVTM and CDR2 ANQGSEA. For the CDR3, the DNA is TGCAGCGTTGAAGGATTGAGGGGCGTTAAGTACAATGAGCAGTTCTTC. Translating it yields CSVEGLRGVKYNEQFF.

This clonotype came up many times. The gene calls are TRBV5-1 and TRBJ2-1, with 7 positions matching TRBD2. The CDR3 is 16 residues long. Germline loops: CDR1 SGHRS, CDR2 YFSETQ. Trimming took 0 bases from V and 6 from J; bases not matched to a gene: 9. CDR3 nucleotide sequence: TGCGCCAGCAGCTTGGGTATGGGAGGGCCTGGCAATGAGCAGTTCTTC. It codes for CASSLGMGGPGNEQFF.

This clonotype occurred many times. This chain connects TRBV12-3 or TRBV12-4 to TRBJ2-1; TRBD2 matches at 16 bases. This CDR3 is built from 20 residues. V was pared by 0 bases and J by 3 bases, with 8 bases of the junction left unmatched. This CDR3 is CASSLAGTSGRARGYNEQFF. The DNA for the CDR3 is TGTGCCAGCAGTTTAGCCGGGACTAGCGGGAGGGCCAGAGGCTACAATGAGCAGTTCTTC.

This clonotype turned up a few times. CDR3 region: CAISEGGSVSEQFF. The CDR3 nucleotides read TGTGCCATCAGTGAGGGGGGCTCCGTGAGTGAGCAGTTCTTC. The genes are TRBV10-3 and TRBJ2-1; tentatively, D is TRBD1 (6 bases). Trimming removed 2 bases at V and 9 bases at J, with 14 bases between. The germline V gene encodes CDR1 ENHRY and CDR2 SYGVKD. This CDR3 has 14 amino acids.

This clonotype was seen ten or more times. The V call is TRBV12-3 or TRBV12-4, the J call TRBJ2-5; no firm D call. V lost 5 bases to trimming and J lost 0 bases, with 13 bases between them. The CDR3 runs to 15 residues. CDR3 region: CASSPQESYQETQYF. The CDR3 DNA reads TGTGCCAGCAGTCCCCAGGAGAGCTACCAAGAGACCCAGTACTTC.

This clonotype was seen once. A much larger clone differs by one base, so this may be a read error. This sequence joins TRBV12-3 or TRBV12-4 and TRBJ2-1; 7 bases fit TRBD1. The CDR3 covers 16 residues. The V and J ends lost 5 bases and 8 bases, in that order; junction bases with no gene match: 15. The CDR3 reads CASSPDRVPINHEQFF. The CDR3 DNA reads TGTGCCAGCAGTCCCGACAGGGTCCCCATAAACCATGAGCAGTTCTTC.

V gene TRBV14 combines with J gene TRBJ1-2, with D hard to call. The V gene's germline CDR1 is SGHDN and CDR2 FVKESK. Deletions cut 1 base from V and 4 bases from J, with 13 bases between. This CDR3 has 15 residues. The CDR3 DNA reads TGTGCCAGCAGCCAAGGGTCCAGGTCTGGCTATGGCTACACCTTC. Residues: CASSQGSRSGYGYTF.

This clonotype has a handful of counts. The chain uses TRBV7-8 and TRBJ2-4; the D gene is possibly TRBD2 (7 bases). This CDR3 region has 15 residues. Trimming removed 0 bases from V and 8 bases from J, with 14 bases in between. The germline V gene has CDR1 SGHVS and CDR2 FQNEAQ. The CDR3 protein is CASSLAGGPLDIQYF. In DNA, the CDR3 is TGTGCCAGCAGCTTAGCGGGGGGGCCGCTGGACATTCAGTACTTC. Combining the CDR3 with reference TRBV7-8 and TRBJ2-4 gives the whole variable domain GAGVSQSPRYKVAKRGQDVALRCDPISGHVSLFWYQQALGQGPEFLTYFQNEAQLDKSGLPSDRFFAERPEGSVSTLKIQRTQQEDSAVYLCASSLAGGPLDIQYFGAGTRLSVL.